Each of the 13 T cell receptor beta chains below was sequenced from the same sample in a study of OX40 agonist ivuxolimab in advanced cancers. Using immunoSEQ multiplex PCR, the repertoire was profiled, and TCRdb retains in-frame clones only, with some absent. The sample consists of roughly 25,000 clones, approximately 80% of them appearing once. The input for sequencing was CD4+ or CD8+ T cells sorted from blood, taken in a trial of the OX40 agonist ivuxolimab. Receptors originate from an adult with an advanced solid tumor such as melanoma, head and neck, liver or kidney cancer.

This clone was seen a handful of times. The chain is built from TRBV19 and TRBJ1-1, with no clear D. Germline V gene lookup returns CDR1 LNHDA and CDR2 SQIVND (reference sequence). V shed 1 base and J shed 0 bases, with 9 bases lying between them. The CDR3 consists of 15 residues. The CDR3 here is CASSIGGNLNTEAFF. The CDR3 nucleotides read TGTGCCAGTAGTATAGGTGGCAATTTGAACACTGAAGCTTTCTTT.

This clone came up once. This sequence joins TRBV30 and TRBJ2-1; 11 positions agree with TRBD1. The CDR3 loop spans 11 amino acids. Germline-derived CDR1 and CDR2 are GTSNPN and SVGIG (reference sequence). Trimming cost V 5 bases and J 9 bases; bases outside gene matches: 0. CDR3 in DNA: TGTGCCTGGGGGACAGGGGGTGAGCAGTTCTTC. It is translated as CAWGTGGEQFF.

The chain joins TRBV5-4 to TRBJ2-2, with D tentatively TRBD2 (6 bases). The germline gives CDR1 SGHNT, CDR2 YYREEE (reference sequence). V lost 0 bases to trimming and J lost 2 bases, with 8 bases between them. This CDR3 contains 15 residues. CDR3 in DNA: TGTGCCAGCAGCTTGGTGGGACTTAACACCGGGGAGCTGTTTTTT. The encoded protein is CASSLVGLNTGELFF.

This chain uses TRBV30 with TRBJ1-6; D is ambiguous. CDR1 and CDR2 from the germline V gene are GTSNPN and SVGIG (reference sequence). V lost 3 bases, J lost 5 bases, and 20 bases lay in between. The CDR3 is 17 residues long. In nucleotides, the CDR3 is TGTGCCTGGAGAAGTGGGCGCGTGGGTTTAAATAATTCACCCCTCCACTTT. Protein sequence: CAWRSGRVGLNNSPLHF.

The gene calls are TRBV29-1 and TRBJ2-7; D may be TRBD1 (6 bases). Germline V gene data show CDR1 as SQVTM and CDR2 as ANQGSEA. This CDR3 spans 13 amino acids. V lost 7 bases and J lost 0, with 13 bases in between. The CDR3, as DNA: TGCAGCGCCTGGAAGGGGGACTCCTACGAGCAGTACTTC. Its translation: CSAWKGDSYEQYF.

This clone was observed a single time. This sequence joins TRBV5-1 and TRBJ2-7; TRBD2 matches 11 bases. This CDR3 has 15 amino acids. V was pared by 6 bases and J by 7 bases, with 12 bases of the junction left unmatched. Germline lookup yields CDR1 SGHRS and CDR2 YFSETQ. The CDR3 DNA sequence: TGCGCCAGCACCTTCACGGGTAGCGGGAGGGGAGAGCAGTACTTC. It codes for CASTFTGSGRGEQYF.

This clone appeared a few times. The chain joins TRBV19 to TRBJ2-2, with D possibly matching TRBD2 (5 bases). Trimming left V 1 base short and J 3 bases short, with 6 bases between. There are 14 residues in the CDR3. Germline CDR1 and CDR2: LNHDA and SQIVND (reference sequence). CDR3 protein: CASSIARDTGELFF. For the CDR3, the DNA is TGTGCCAGTAGTATAGCGAGGGACACCGGGGAGCTGTTTTTT.

V is TRBV9 and J is TRBJ2-7; TRBD1 aligns across 8 bases. J lost 2 bases, V lost 0 bases, and 4 bases had no gene match. The CDR3 runs 15 residues. CDR1 and CDR2 (germline): SGDLS, YYNGEE. In DNA form, the CDR3 reads TGTGCCAGCAGCGTAGAACCAGGGGGCGCCTACGAGCAGTACTTC. It translates to CASSVEPGGAYEQYF.

This clone is termed medium-sized. J is TRBJ1-2 and V is TRBV19; D remains unclear. The CDR3 length is 13 residues. Trimming took off 10 bases at V and 11 bases at J, with 23 bases between the two ends. Germline V gene lookup returns CDR1 LNHDA and CDR2 SQIVND (reference sequence). Here the CDR3 reads CATSASSYVGYTF. CDR3 in DNA: TGTGCCACCAGCGCGTCGAGCTATGTTGGGTACACCTTC.

The gene calls are TRBV19 and TRBJ2-1; 13 nucleotides line up with TRBD2. The V and J ends lost 7 bases and 5 bases, in that order; junction bases with no gene match: 5. The germline gives CDR1 LNHDA, CDR2 SQIVND (reference sequence). CDR3 length: 15 amino acids. In DNA form, the CDR3 reads TGTGCCAGTAACGCGGGACTAGCGGGGAACAATGAGCAGTTCTTC. It encodes CASNAGLAGNNEQFF.

This clone was observed a handful of times. The chain is built from TRBV6-1 and TRBJ1-4; D is ambiguous. CDR1 and CDR2 (germline): MNHNS, SASEGT. This CDR3 is built from 14 residues. V gave up 8 bases and J gave up 0 bases, with 10 bases separating them. The DNA of the CDR3 is TGTGCCAGCCAATTATTCGCAACTAATGAAAAACTGTTTTTT. The encoded protein is CASQLFATNEKLFF.

This clone was recorded a few times. The V gene is TRBV30, the J gene TRBJ1-2, with 10 nucleotides matching TRBD1. The germline V gene has CDR1 GTSNPN and CDR2 SVGIG (reference sequence). V shed 0 bases, J shed 4 bases, and the junction held 23 bases outside the gene matches. CDR3 length equals 21 residues. The chain's CDR3 is CAWSVRPRVDRGRLLAYGYTF. The DNA for the CDR3 is TGTGCCTGGAGTGTACGTCCTCGAGTTGACAGGGGGCGCCTTTTGGCCTATGGCTACACCTTC. Supplemented by reference TRBV30 and TRBJ1-2, the full variable domain reads SQTIHQWPATLVQPVGSPLSLECTVEGTSNPNLYWYRQAAGRGLQLLFYSVGIGQISSEVPQNLSASRPQDRQFILSSKKLLLSDSGFYLCAWSVRPRVDRGRLLAYGYTFGSGTRLTVV.

The chain carries TRBV7-9 and TRBJ2-3; D is perhaps TRBD2 (5 bases). With 4 bases removed from V and 2 bases from J, the gap between germline ends came to 10 bases. CDR1 is SEHNR and CDR2 is FQNEAQ in the germline V gene (reference sequence). CDR3 length equals 14 residues. The CDR3 loop is CASSYGLPTDTQYF. DNA of the CDR3: TGTGCCAGCAGCTACGGACTGCCCACAGATACGCAGTATTTT.